Listed here are 14 T cell receptor beta chains from one sample, sequenced in a study of blood T cell repertoires in COVID-19. Sequencing was performed with immunoSEQ multiplex PCR; in TCRdb, only in-frame clones are kept and a portion is missing. Among about 30,000 clones listed, around 67% were seen once. Sequences were obtained from peripheral blood. The receptors were gathered from a human donor in a cohort sampled during active COVID-19.

The chain couples TRBV2 to TRBJ2-1, with TRBD1 matching over 7 bases. In germline, CDR1 is SNHLY, CDR2 FYNNEI. V gave up 7 bases and J gave up 6 bases; unmatched junction bases: 9. The CDR3 loop spans 14 amino acids. CDR3 nucleotides: TGTGCCAGCAAAGGGGTGACAGGGAGCAATGAGCAGTTCTTC. Translated: CASKGVTGSNEQFF.

This clone has just a few counts. The rearrangement links TRBV4-2 to TRBJ2-7, with D maybe TRBD2 (6 bases). The CDR3 contains 17 residues. CDR1 is LGHNA and CDR2 is YNFKEQ in the germline V gene. Trimming removed 0 bases at V and 3 bases at J, with 18 bases between. As DNA, the CDR3 is TGTGCCAGCAGCCAAGAGGTAAGGCTAGCGAGTAACTACGAGCAGTACTTC. The encoded protein is CASSQEVRLASNYEQYF.

The CDR3 DNA reads TGTGCCAGCAGCCAAACAGGGGGTCCTGGAAACACCATATATTTT. Encoded protein: CASSQTGGPGNTIYF. The rearrangement joins TRBV3-1 (or the pseudogene TRBV3-2) to TRBJ1-3; 8 bases line up with TRBD1. Germline V gene lookup returns CDR1 LGHDT and CDR2 YNNKEL (reference sequence). The CDR3 covers 15 residues. The junction had 2 bases not matched to a gene; V was cut back by 2 bases and J by 2 bases.

The chain recombines TRBV18 with TRBJ2-5; TRBD2 is a possible D gene (7 bases). The germline gives CDR1 KGHSH, CDR2 LQKENI. The CDR3 is 17 residues long. The V end lost 3 bases, the J end lost 1 base, and 18 bases lay between the germline ends. CDR3 in amino acids: CASSPMIGGGVQETQYF. The CDR3 region has the DNA TGTGCCAGCTCACCGATGATTGGAGGGGGGGTCCAAGAGACCCAGTACTTC.

V gene TRBV6-5 combines with J gene TRBJ2-1; 11 nucleotides line up with TRBD2. V lost 4 bases to trimming and J lost 10 bases; unmatched junction nucleotides: 12. The CDR3 consists of 16 residues. CDR1 and CDR2 (germline): MNHEY, SVGAGI. The CDR3, as DNA: TGTGCCAGCAGTTTAAGCGGGACTAGCGGTAACGGGGAGCAGTTCTTC. It translates to CASSLSGTSGNGEQFF.

V and J are TRBV29-1 and TRBJ1-1, with D perhaps matching TRBD1 (6 bases). The V end was cut by 5 bases, the J end by 3 bases, with 16 bases between. The germline gives CDR1 SQVTM, CDR2 ANQGSEA. The CDR3 totals 14 residues. As DNA, the CDR3 is TGCAGCGTTTCCCCAGGGGAAGGCTACACTGAAGCTTTCTTT. As protein: CSVSPGEGYTEAFF.

This chain connects TRBV3-1 (or the pseudogene TRBV3-2) to TRBJ1-5, with TRBD1 matching 7 bases. The CDR3 consists of 14 residues. Germline CDR1 reads LGHDT; CDR2 reads YNNKEL (reference sequence). With 1 base clipped from V and 5 bases from J, the junction kept 2 bases outside the gene matches. The CDR3 DNA sequence: TGTGCCAGCAGCCAAGGACAGGGTCATCAGCCCCAGCATTTT. This gives the protein CASSQGQGHQPQHF.

This clone was observed a single time. The rearrangement joins TRBV11-3 to TRBJ1-1; TRBD1 is a possible D gene (6 bases). This CDR3 region has 14 residues. V was cut by 5 bases and J by 1 base, with 11 bases left in between. Germline CDR1 is SGHNT and CDR2 is YENEEA. The CDR3 sequence is CASSQGGGNTEAFF. CDR3 DNA sequence: TGTGCCAGCAGCCAAGGGGGGGGGAACACTGAAGCTTTCTTT.

The rearrangement uses TRBV6-2 or TRBV6-3 and TRBJ1-5, with a weak D call TRBD1 (5 bases). In germline, CDR1 is MNHEY, CDR2 SVGEGT. This CDR3 is built from 13 residues. Trimming shortened V by 4 bases and J by 6 bases, and 10 bases separated the two germline ends. The CDR3 bases are TGTGCCAGCAGTTTGGGGGGGGTTCAGCCCCAGCATTTT. Its translation is CASSLGGVQPQHF.

The genes are TRBV4-2 and TRBJ1-3; TRBD1 is a possible D gene (5 bases). The CDR3 spans 16 residues. Germline lookup yields CDR1 LGHNA and CDR2 YNFKEQ. V was clipped by 0 bases and J by 2 bases, with 11 bases between them. CDR3 coding DNA: TGTGCCAGCAGCCAAGATAGGACATACGCTGGAAACACCATATATTTT. It translates to CASSQDRTYAGNTIYF.

The rearrangement uses TRBV15 and TRBJ1-5; D remains unclear. This CDR3 is built from 16 residues. The germline V gene encodes CDR1 LNHNV and CDR2 YYDKDF (reference sequence). V was cut by 0 bases and J by 2 bases, with 11 bases left in between. In DNA form, the CDR3 reads TGTGCCACCAGCAGAGATTTCGGGTCCCGCAATCAGCCCCAGCATTTT. Residues: CATSRDFGSRNQPQHF.

The rearrangement joins TRBV4-3 to TRBJ2-5; a weak D match, TRBD1 (7 bases). The V gene lost 4 bases and the J gene lost 4 bases, with 13 bases spanning the gap. Germline CDR1 and CDR2: LGHNA and YSLEER. This CDR3 comprises 14 residues. CDR3 nucleotide sequence: TGCGCCAGCAGCCGGAGCCAGGGGGGAGAGACCCAGTACTTC. This sequence encodes CASSRSQGGETQYF.

The chain recombines TRBV7-9 with TRBJ2-3, with TRBD2 identical over 8 bases. V was pared by 5 bases and J by 0 bases, with 4 bases of the junction left unmatched. CDR1 and CDR2 (germline): SEHNR, FQNEAQ (reference sequence). The CDR3 spans 15 residues. DNA for the CDR3: TGTGCCAGCAGCACGGGGGGGAGGAGCACAGATACGCAGTATTTT. Encoded protein: CASSTGGRSTDTQYF.

This clone was picked up a small number of times. The chain links TRBV4-3 to TRBJ2-2; 7 bases are shared with TRBD2. The CDR3 totals 16 residues. The V and J ends lost 0 bases and 4 bases, in that order; junction bases with no gene match: 5. Per germline, CDR1 LGHNA and CDR2 YSLEER. The CDR3 loop reads CASSQEAGEGTGELFF. CDR3 sequence (DNA): TGCGCCAGCAGCCAAGAGGCGGGAGAGGGCACCGGGGAGCTGTTTTTT.